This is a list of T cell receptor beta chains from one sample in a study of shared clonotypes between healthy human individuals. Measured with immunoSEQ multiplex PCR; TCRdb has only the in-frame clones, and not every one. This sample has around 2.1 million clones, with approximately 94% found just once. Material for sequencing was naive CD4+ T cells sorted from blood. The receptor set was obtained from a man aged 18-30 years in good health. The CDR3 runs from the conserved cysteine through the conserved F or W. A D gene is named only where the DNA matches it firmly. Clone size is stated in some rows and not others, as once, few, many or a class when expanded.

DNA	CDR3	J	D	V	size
TGCGCCAGCAGCCAAGACCCAGCGGGAGGGCATTACGAGCAGTTCTTC	CASSQDPAGGHYEQFF	TRBJ2-1	TRBD2	TRBV4-1	NA
TGTGCCAGCAGGTGGACAGGGGTGGAGACCCAGTACTTC	CASRWTGVETQYF	TRBJ2-5	TRBD1	TRBV5-8	NA
TGTGCCAGCAGCGTCACAGGGTGGAATTCACCCCTCCACTTT	CASSVTGWNSPLHF	TRBJ1-6	NA	TRBV6-1	NA
TGTGCCTGGAGCCAAAGGTTTGACACTGAAGCTTTCTTT	CAWSQRFDTEAFF	TRBJ1-1	NA	TRBV30	NA
TGTGCCAGCAGCGGGGCCGGGACAGGGTTTGGGCCTGGCTACACCTTC	CASSGAGTGFGPGYTF	TRBJ1-2	TRBD1	TRBV27	NA
TGTGCCATCAGCCCCGACCAGGGGGCTTGGAAGAATGGCTACACCTTC	CAISPDQGAWKNGYTF	TRBJ1-2	TRBD1	TRBV10-3	NA
TGTGCCAGCAGTTGGGGGACTAGCGGGAGGATCGGCAATGAGCAGTTCTTC	CASSWGTSGRIGNEQFF	TRBJ2-1	TRBD2	TRBV27	NA
TGTGCCAGCAGCGTAAATAGGGGAGGCAGGGGGGCTAATTCACCCCTCCACTTT	CASSVNRGGRGANSPLHF	TRBJ1-6	TRBD1	TRBV11-2	NA
TGTGCCAGCAGCTTAGATCTAGCGGGGGGCACAGATACGCAGTATTTT	CASSLDLAGGTDTQYF	TRBJ2-3	TRBD2	TRBV7-2	NA
TGTGCCAGCAGTGAAAATCAGTATAATTCACCCCTCCACTTT	CASSENQYNSPLHF	TRBJ1-6	NA	TRBV2	NA
TGTGCCAGCAGTGATCGGGGAGGGTCTGGAAACACCATATATTTT	CASSDRGGSGNTIYF	TRBJ1-3	NA	TRBV6-4	NA
TGCGCCAGCAGCTTGGGCGGGACTAGCGTTACAGATACGCAGTATTTT	CASSLGGTSVTDTQYF	TRBJ2-3	TRBD2	TRBV5-1	NA
TGTGCCAGCAGTGACCCGCGGGGTCGACTAGCGGGACAAGAGACCCAGTACTTC	CASSDPRGRLAGQETQYF	TRBJ2-5	TRBD2	TRBV6-1	NA
TGTGCCAGCAGTGCCCAGGGGGCCAGCACTGAAGCTTTCTTT	CASSAQGASTEAFF	TRBJ1-1	TRBD1	TRBV6-1	NA
TGCAGCGTTGAAGACTTCGGGAGTAGCACAGATACGCAGTATTTT	CSVEDFGSSTDTQYF	TRBJ2-3	NA	TRBV29-1	NA
TGTGCCAGCAGAGTTGGGGACTCCTTCGCTCAGCCCCAGCATTTT	CASRVGDSFAQPQHF	TRBJ1-5	NA	TRBV27	once
TGTGCCAGCAGCCAAGATGTAGGGGGGAGGCCCCAGCATTTT	CASSQDVGGRPQHF	TRBJ1-5	NA	TRBV4-2	once
TGTGCCAGCAGCTTAGGCACTAGCGGGAGTAGCTATGAGCAGTTCTTC	CASSLGTSGSSYEQFF	TRBJ2-1	TRBD2	TRBV11-3	NA
TGTGCCAGCACACGACAGGGAACGAACACTGAAGCTTTCTTT	CASTRQGTNTEAFF	TRBJ1-1	TRBD1	TRBV7-9	NA
TGTGCCAGTAGGGTAACTAGTGGCAACGAGCAGTACTTC	CASRVTSGNEQYF	TRBJ2-7	NA	TRBV19	NA
TGTGCCAGCAGTTCAGGACAGGGGGATGAAAAACTGTTTTTT	CASSSGQGDEKLFF	TRBJ1-4	TRBD1	TRBV28	NA
TGTGCCAGCTCGTGGGACAGGGGGCTCACCGGGGAGCTGTTTTTT	CASSWDRGLTGELFF	TRBJ2-2	TRBD1	TRBV18	NA
TGTGCCAGCAGCCGCGGGGGGACACCGGAAGAAAAACTGTTTTTT	CASSRGGTPEEKLFF	TRBJ1-4	NA	TRBV7-2	NA
TGTGCCTGGAGTGTACGGAGAGACTACAATGAGCAGTTCTTC	CAWSVRRDYNEQFF	TRBJ2-1	NA	TRBV30	NA
TGTGCCAGCAGCCCCGACAGGGCTCAGAACGAGCAGTACTTC	CASSPDRAQNEQYF	TRBJ2-7	TRBD1	TRBV11-2	NA
TGCGCCAGCAGCTTGACTAGCGGGATGTACGAGCAGTACTTC	CASSLTSGMYEQYF	TRBJ2-7	TRBD2	TRBV5-1	NA
TGCGCCAGCACACGGACTGGTGACTCCTACGAGCAGTACTTC	CASTRTGDSYEQYF	TRBJ2-7	NA	TRBV5-1	once
TGTGCCAGCAGTGCCCTCAGCAATGAGCAGTTCTTC	CASSALSNEQFF	TRBJ2-1	NA	TRBV6-1	NA
TGTGCCAGCAGGGCCGGAAGGGGTGAGACCCAGTACTTC	CASRAGRGETQYF	TRBJ2-5	NA	TRBV6-1	NA
TGTGCCAGCTACCTACAGGAAGCGGGGCAGCCCCAGCATTTT	CASYLQEAGQPQHF	TRBJ1-5	NA	TRBV6-1	NA
TGTGCCACCCTAGAGTCGGGACAGGGGGGTTTGGAGCAGTACTTC	CATLESGQGGLEQYF	TRBJ2-7	TRBD1	TRBV28	NA
TGTGCCAGCAGTCATTTCGATACGCAGTATTTT	CASSHFDTQYF	TRBJ2-3	NA	TRBV6-1	NA
TGTGCCAGCAGCTTAGTAGAGGGAGAGACCCAGTACTTC	CASSLVEGETQYF	TRBJ2-5	NA	TRBV7-2	NA
TGTGCCAGTAGATCGACAGGGGGAGTGAGCAATCAGCCCCAGCATTTT	CASRSTGGVSNQPQHF	TRBJ1-5	TRBD1	TRBV19	NA
TGCGCCAGCAGCACCCAGGGGAGCGATGGCTACACCTTC	CASSTQGSDGYTF	TRBJ1-2	NA	TRBV5-1	once
TGTGCCTGGAGATTAGCGGGGGGGGCGTTCGAGACCCAGTACTTC	CAWRLAGGAFETQYF	TRBJ2-5	TRBD2	TRBV30	NA
TGTGCCAGCAGCCGAGGGGGTCCCAGGTACGTCCTGACTTTC	CASSRGGPRYVLTF	TRBJ2-6	NA	TRBV5-4	NA
TGCGCCAGCAGCGCACCCGGGACAGTGAATGAAAAACTGTTTTTT	CASSAPGTVNEKLFF	TRBJ1-4	TRBD1	TRBV5-1	NA
TGTGCCAGCAGCGTATTACAGGGGGATTCACCCCTCCACTTT	CASSVLQGDSPLHF	TRBJ1-6	TRBD1	TRBV11-2	NA
TGTGCCAGCAGCCCGACAGGGTTGGGGCCCCTAGCCAAAAACATTCAGTACTTC	CASSPTGLGPLAKNIQYF	TRBJ2-4	TRBD1	TRBV7-9	NA
TGCGCCAGCAGCTTGGGACTAGCCGGCGATGAGCAGTTCTTC	CASSLGLAGDEQFF	TRBJ2-1	TRBD2	TRBV5-1	NA
TGTGCCAGTAGCAACCCACGAAGGACCCCCTACGAGCAGTACTTC	CASSNPRRTPYEQYF	TRBJ2-7	NA	TRBV19	NA